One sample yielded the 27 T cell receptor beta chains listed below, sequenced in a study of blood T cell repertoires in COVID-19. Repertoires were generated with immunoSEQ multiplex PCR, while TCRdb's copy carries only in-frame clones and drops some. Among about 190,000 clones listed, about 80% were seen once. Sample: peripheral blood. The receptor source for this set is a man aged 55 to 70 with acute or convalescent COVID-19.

The CDR3 here is CASSRRASGDIQYF. In nucleotides, the CDR3 is TGCGCCAGCAGCCGCAGGGCCTCGGGGGACATTCAGTACTTC. The chain is built from TRBV4-1 and TRBJ2-4; weak D call: TRBD2 (6 bases). Germline lookup yields CDR1 MGHRA and CDR2 YSYEKL. The V and J ends lost 4 bases and 8 bases respectively, with 15 bases between them. This CDR3 spans 14 amino acids.

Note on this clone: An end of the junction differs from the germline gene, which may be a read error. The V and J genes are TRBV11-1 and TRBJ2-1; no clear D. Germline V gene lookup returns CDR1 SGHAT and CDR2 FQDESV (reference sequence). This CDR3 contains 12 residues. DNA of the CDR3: TGTGCCAGCAGCTTATTGGAAGGATACGCGGTCTTC. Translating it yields CASSLLEGYAVF.

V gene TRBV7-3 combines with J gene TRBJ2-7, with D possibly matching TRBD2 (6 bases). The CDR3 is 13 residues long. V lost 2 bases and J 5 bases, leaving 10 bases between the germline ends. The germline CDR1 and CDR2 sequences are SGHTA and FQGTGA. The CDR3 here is CASSLSGSNEQYF. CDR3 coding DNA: TGTGCCAGCAGCTTATCCGGGAGCAACGAGCAGTACTTC.

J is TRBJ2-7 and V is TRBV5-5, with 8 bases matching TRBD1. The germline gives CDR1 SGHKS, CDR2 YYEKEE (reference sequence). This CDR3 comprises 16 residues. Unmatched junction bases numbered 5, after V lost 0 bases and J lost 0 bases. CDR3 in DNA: TGTGCCAGCAGCTTGGATCCGGGACAGGCCTCCTACGAGCAGTACTTC. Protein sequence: CASSLDPGQASYEQYF.

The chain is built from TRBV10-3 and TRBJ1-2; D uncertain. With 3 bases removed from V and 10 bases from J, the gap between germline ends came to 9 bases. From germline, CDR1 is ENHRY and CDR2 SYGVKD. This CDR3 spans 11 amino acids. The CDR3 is CAISDTVHYTF. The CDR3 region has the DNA TGTGCCATCAGTGACACGGTTCACTACACCTTC.

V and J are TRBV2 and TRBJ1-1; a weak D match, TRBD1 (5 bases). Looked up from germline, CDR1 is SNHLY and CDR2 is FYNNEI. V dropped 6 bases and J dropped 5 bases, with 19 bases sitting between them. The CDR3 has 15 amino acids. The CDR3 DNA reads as TGTGCCAGCAGGGCCTTTGGGGGGACGAGTACTGAAGCTTTCTTT. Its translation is CASRAFGGTSTEAFF.

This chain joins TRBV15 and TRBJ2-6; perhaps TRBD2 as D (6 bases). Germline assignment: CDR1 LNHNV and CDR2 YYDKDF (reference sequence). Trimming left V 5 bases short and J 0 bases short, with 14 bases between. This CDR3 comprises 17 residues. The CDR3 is CATSSRDSRSGANVLTF. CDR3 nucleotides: TGTGCCACCAGCTCCCGGGACTCCCGCTCTGGGGCCAACGTCCTGACTTTC.

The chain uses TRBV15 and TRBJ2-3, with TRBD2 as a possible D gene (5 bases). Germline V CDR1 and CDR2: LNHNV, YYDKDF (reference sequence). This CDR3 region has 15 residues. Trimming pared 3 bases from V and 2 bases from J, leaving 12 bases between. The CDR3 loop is CATSRHKDFTDTQYF. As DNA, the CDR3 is TGTGCCACCAGCAGGCATAAGGACTTCACAGATACGCAGTATTTT.

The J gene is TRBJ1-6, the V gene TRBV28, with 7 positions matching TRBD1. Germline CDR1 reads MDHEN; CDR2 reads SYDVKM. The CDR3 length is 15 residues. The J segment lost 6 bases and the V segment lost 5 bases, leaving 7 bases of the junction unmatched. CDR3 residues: CASSPGQIRNSPLHF. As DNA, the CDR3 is TGTGCCAGCAGTCCGGGACAGATACGTAATTCACCCCTCCACTTT.

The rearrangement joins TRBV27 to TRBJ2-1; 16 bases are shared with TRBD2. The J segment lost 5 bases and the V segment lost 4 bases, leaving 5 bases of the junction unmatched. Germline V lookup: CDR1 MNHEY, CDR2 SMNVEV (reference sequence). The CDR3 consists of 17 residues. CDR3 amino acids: CASSSGTSGRENNEQFF. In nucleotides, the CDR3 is TGTGCCAGCAGTTCGGGGACTAGCGGGAGGGAAAACAATGAGCAGTTCTTC.

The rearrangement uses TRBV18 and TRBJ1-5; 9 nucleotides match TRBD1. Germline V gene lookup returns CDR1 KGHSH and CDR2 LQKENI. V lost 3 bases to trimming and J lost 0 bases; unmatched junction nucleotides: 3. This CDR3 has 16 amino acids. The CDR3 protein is CASSPRTGVSNQPQHF. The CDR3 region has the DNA TGTGCCAGCTCACCCCGGACAGGGGTTAGCAATCAGCCCCAGCATTTT.

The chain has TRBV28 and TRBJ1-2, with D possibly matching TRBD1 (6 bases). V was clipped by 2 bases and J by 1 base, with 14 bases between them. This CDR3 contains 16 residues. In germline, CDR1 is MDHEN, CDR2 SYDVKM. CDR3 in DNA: TGTGCCAGCAGTTTAACTGGACAGTTAATTAACTATGGCTACACCTTC. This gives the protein CASSLTGQLINYGYTF.

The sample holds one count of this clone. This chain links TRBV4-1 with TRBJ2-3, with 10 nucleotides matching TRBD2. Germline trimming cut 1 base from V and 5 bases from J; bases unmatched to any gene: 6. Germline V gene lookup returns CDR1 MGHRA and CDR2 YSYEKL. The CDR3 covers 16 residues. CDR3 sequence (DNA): TGCGCCAGCAGCCAAGCCCTAGCGGGAGTGGGAGATACGCAGTATTTT. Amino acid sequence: CASSQALAGVGDTQYF.

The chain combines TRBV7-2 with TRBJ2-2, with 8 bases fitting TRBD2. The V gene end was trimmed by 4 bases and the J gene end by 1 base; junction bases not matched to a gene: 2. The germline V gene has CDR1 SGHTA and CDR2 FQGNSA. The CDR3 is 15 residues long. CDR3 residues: CASSSTSGNTGELFF. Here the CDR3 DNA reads TGTGCCAGCAGCTCTACTAGCGGGAACACCGGGGAGCTGTTTTTT.

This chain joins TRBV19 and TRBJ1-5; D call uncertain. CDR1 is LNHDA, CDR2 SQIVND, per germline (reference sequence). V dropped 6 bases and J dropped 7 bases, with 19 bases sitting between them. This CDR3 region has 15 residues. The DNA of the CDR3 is TGTGCCAGTAGCACCTATGCTGGAGGGAGGCAGCCCCAGCATTTT. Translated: CASSTYAGGRQPQHF.

CDR3 residues: CSVASQGNTEAFF. CDR3 sequence (DNA): TGCAGCGTTGCAAGCCAGGGGAACACTGAAGCTTTCTTT. V is TRBV29-1 and J is TRBJ1-1; a possible D gene is TRBD1 (5 bases). In germline, CDR1 is SQVTM, CDR2 ANQGSEA. The CDR3 is 13 amino acids. V lost 4 bases and J lost 1, with 10 bases in between.

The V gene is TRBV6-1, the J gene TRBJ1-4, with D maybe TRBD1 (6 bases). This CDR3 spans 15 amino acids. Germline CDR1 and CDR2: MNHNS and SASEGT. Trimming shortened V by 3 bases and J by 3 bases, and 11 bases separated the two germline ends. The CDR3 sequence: CASSEGDRPNEKLFF. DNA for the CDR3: TGTGCCAGCAGTGAGGGAGACAGGCCTAATGAAAAACTGTTTTTT.

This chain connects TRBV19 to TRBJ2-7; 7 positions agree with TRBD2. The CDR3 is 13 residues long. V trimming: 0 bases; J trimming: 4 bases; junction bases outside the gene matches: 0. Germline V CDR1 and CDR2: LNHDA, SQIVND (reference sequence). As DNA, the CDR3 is TGTGCCAGTAGTATAGAAGCGGGATACGAGCAGTACTTC. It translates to CASSIEAGYEQYF.

CDR3 protein: CASSQETSGRYKETQYF. In DNA form, the CDR3 reads TGTGCCAGCAGCCAAGAGACTAGCGGGAGGTATAAAGAGACCCAGTACTTC. The J gene is TRBJ2-5, the V gene TRBV4-2, with 13 nucleotides matching TRBD2. This CDR3 has 17 amino acids. The germline V gene encodes CDR1 LGHNA and CDR2 YNFKEQ. V trimming: 0 bases; J trimming: 3 bases; junction bases outside the gene matches: 4.

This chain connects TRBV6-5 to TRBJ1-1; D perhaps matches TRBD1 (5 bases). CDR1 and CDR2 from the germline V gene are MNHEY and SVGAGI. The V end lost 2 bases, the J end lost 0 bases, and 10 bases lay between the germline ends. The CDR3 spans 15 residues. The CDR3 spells CASSYVPGMNTEAFF. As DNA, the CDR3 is TGTGCCAGCAGTTACGTCCCAGGGATGAACACTGAAGCTTTCTTT.

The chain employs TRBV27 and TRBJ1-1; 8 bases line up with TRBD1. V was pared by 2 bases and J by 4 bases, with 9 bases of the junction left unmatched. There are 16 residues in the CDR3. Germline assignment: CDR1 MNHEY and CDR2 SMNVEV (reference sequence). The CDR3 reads CASSLNPLTGGTEAFF. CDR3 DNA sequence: TGTGCCAGCAGTTTAAATCCCCTAACAGGGGGCACTGAAGCTTTCTTT.

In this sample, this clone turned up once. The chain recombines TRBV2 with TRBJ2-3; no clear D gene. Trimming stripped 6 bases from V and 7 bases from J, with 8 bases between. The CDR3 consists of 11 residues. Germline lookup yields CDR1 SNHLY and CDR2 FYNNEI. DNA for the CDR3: TGTGCCAGCAGGAGTTATCATACGCAGTATTTT. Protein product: CASRSYHTQYF.

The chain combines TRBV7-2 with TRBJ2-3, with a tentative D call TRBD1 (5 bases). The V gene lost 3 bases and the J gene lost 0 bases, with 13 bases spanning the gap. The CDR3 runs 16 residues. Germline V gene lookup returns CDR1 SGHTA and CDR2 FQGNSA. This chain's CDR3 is CASSFWTQESTDTQYF. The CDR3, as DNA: TGTGCCAGCAGCTTCTGGACACAAGAAAGCACAGATACGCAGTATTTT.

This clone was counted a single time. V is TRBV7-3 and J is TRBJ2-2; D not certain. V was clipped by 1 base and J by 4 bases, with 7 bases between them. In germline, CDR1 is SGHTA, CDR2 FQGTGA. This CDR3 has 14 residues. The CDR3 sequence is CASSLISGTGELFF. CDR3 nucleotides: TGTGCCAGCAGCTTAATCTCGGGCACCGGGGAGCTGTTTTTT.

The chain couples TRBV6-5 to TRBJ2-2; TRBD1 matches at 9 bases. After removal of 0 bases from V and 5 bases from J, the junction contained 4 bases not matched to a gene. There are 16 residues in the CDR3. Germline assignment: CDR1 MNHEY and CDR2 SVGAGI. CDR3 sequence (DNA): TGTGCCAGCAGTTACTCGACAGGGGGTTGGACCGGGGAGCTGTTTTTT. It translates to CASSYSTGGWTGELFF.

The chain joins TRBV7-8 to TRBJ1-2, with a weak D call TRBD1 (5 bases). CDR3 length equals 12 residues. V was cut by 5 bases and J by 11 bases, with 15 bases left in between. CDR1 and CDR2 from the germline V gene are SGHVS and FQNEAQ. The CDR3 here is CASSPRTSQYTF. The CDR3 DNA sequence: TGTGCCAGCAGCCCAAGGACAAGTCAGTACACCTTC.

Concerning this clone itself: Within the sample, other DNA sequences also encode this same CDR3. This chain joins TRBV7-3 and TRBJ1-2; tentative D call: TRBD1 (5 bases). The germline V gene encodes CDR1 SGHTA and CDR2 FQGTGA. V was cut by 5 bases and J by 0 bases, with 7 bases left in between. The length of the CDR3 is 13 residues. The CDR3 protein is CASSPDTNYGYTF. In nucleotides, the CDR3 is TGTGCCAGCAGCCCGGACACTAACTATGGCTACACCTTC.